The clone carrying this T cell receptor beta chain has a count of ten or more. The antigen is not known. This sample stems from a study of T cells in Graves' hyperthyroidism and ophthalmopathy. For Graves' hyperthyroidism to be stable, ophthalmopathy could not progress within 18 months. Thyroid ultrasound, orbital computed tomography, clinical symptoms, and serum thyroxine and TRAb underpinned diagnoses. There were TCR beta CDR3 regions amplified from RNA transcripts. HTBI primers were used for first-round RT-PCR of the TCR CDR3. MiXCR, run by TCRdb on the multiplex PCR reads, gives a single entry per CDR3 protein. The sample lists some 460,000 distinct CDR3 sequences; roughly 14% were seen once. General study points: The blood repertoire included most of the expanded thyroid clonotypes above 0.001.

The CDR3 is made up of 16 amino acids. Germline CDR1 and CDR2: SGHAT and FQNNGV. V was shortened by 2 bases and J by 3 bases, with 16 bases between the two germline ends. Sequenced sample: blood. This TCR was sampled from a young woman with Graves' hyperthyroidism. V and J are TRBV11-2 and TRBJ1-2, with D perhaps TRBD1 (5 bases). The CDR3 spells CASSLLMGPPDYGYTF. CDR3 bases: TGTGCCAGCAGCTTATTAATGGGGCCACCTGACTATGGCTACACCTTC. Combining the CDR3 with reference TRBV11-2 and TRBJ1-2 gives the whole variable domain EAGVAQSPRYKIIEKRQSVAFWCNPISGHATLYWYQQILGQGPKLLIQFQNNGVVDDSQLPKDRFSAERLKGVDSTLKIQPAKLEDSAVYLCASSLLMGPPDYGYTFGSGTRLTVV.